Sequencing of this T cell receptor (beta chain) was carried out in a study of T cell repertoires in cytomegalovirus infection (dated by TCRdb to between 2017 and 2020). For context, the study as a whole: Peptide stimulations targeted recently identified HLA-C-restricted CMV epitopes, whose presentation resists viral immunomodulation, together with well-studied HLA-B-restricted epitopes. The HLA type of each donor mattered for the analysis, because public TCR beta signatures pointed to carriage of CMV infection along with the matching HLA type.

The sample's treatment or condition label is to be understood as: in vitro stimulation with specific CMV peptide epitopes to enrich CMV-specific T cells. TCRdb lists the instrument as Illumina HiSeq 1500. TCRdb handled the public reads itself, with Q25 trimming in fastp and clone calling in MiXCR, and kept productive beta chains. For every CDR3 protein sequence, its rows merge into one entry that carries the most common genes and DNA. In all, the sample holds fewer than 85,000 distinct CDR3 sequences, and under 55% of those were seen once. The ten largest clones add up to roughly 93% of the sample. This clonotype was seen a handful of times. Its recognized antigen is unknown. It has no much larger one-base neighbor in the sample; base qualities were not kept. What the research found in general, with its limitations: The ex vivo response was dominated by HLA-C-restricted CMV-specific TCR beta clonotypes, which also provided the single most frequent clonotype in two of eight donors. Carriers of CMV infection plus the relevant HLA type were discriminated by the cumulative frequency of public TCR beta family members in the study cohort and in an independent roughly 350-donor cohort.

The CDR3 starts with the cysteine, ends with the phenylalanine, and has 18 residues. CDR3 DNA is the only sequence kept; it has 54 bases, read in frame from the first base. Unmatched junction bases come to 10, with V trimmed by 2 bases and J by 3 bases. CDR1 and CDR2 (SGHVS, FNYEAQ) derive from the germline V gene. Sequences were derived from CD8+ T cells from cultured PBMCs, sampled from culture after CMV antigen stimulation. The sequence came from a human donor in good health (CMV status not recorded). Some clones in this sample may be carry-over from other donors' samples. The V and J segments used are TRBV7-6 and TRBJ2-2, and 9 junctional nucleotides match TRBD1. The CDR3 loop reads CASSLRSRDREDTGELFF. The DNA sequence reads TGTGCCAGCAGCTTAAGGTCCCGGGACAGGGAGGACACCGGGGAGCTGTTTTTT.